The source of this T cell receptor (beta chain) is a study of blood T cells in healthy people across ages. This clonotype was seen a few times. V lost 3 bases, J lost 6 bases, and 11 bases lay in between. CDR3 size: 13 residues. For the second PCR, which ran for roughly 6 to 11 cycles, a sample-barcoded 5' primer and a J-beta primer mix were used. TCRdb called the 5' RACE reads again in MiXCR, with one record for every CDR3 protein. The sample yields 450,000 to 700,000 distinct CDR3 sequences, 25% to 30% seen once. This chain connects TRBV12-3 or TRBV12-4 to TRBJ1-2; perhaps TRBD1 as D (5 bases). The source material was blood. This sequence was found in a woman in her 70s in good health. CDR3 sequence: CASSFHQGDGYTF. CDR3 DNA: TGTGCCAGCAGTTTTCACCAAGGGGATGGCTACACCTTC.